This T cell receptor beta chain was obtained from a study of lymphopenia after photon versus proton radiotherapy (dated by TCRdb to the late 2010s). At the level of the whole study: In patients with gastrointestinal tumors who developed high-grade lymphopenia, the study compared the immunological effects of photon radiation therapy with those of proton radiation therapy. A cohort of some 20 patients with gastrointestinal tumors who received either photon or proton therapy and subsequently developed lymphopenia was included. The goal of the study was to characterize the differences between the two radiation modalities in how they affect the immune system. Study-wide findings and limitations: Relative stability during treatment was observed in proton-treated patients, whereas loss of naive T cells and TCR diversity and gain of effector/memory populations were observed in photon-treated patients. The survival association was assessed only in patients who died, and the authors presented better survival with proton therapy as a possibility rather than a demonstrated result. Across the cohort, among patients who died, a greater drop in TCR diversity after the nadir was inversely correlated with overall survival time. Once the lymphocyte count had reached its nadir, the repertoires of photon-treated patients showed oligoclonal expansion, particularly of CD8+ Temra cells, and this expansion drove the decline in diversity.

The cysteine opens and the phenylalanine closes a CDR3 of 15 amino acids. This entry keeps only the CDR3 DNA: 45 bases, framed from base 1. Taken from the germline V gene, the CDR1 and CDR2 loops are SGHRS and YFSETQ. The V end gives up 4 bases and the J end 2 bases, leaving 8 bases in the junction not matched to a gene. Library method: the immunoSEQ multiplex PCR assay. T cell repertoires were profiled with deep sequencing of rearranged TCR beta loci together with multiparametric flow cytometry. The table was pulled from immuneACCESS by TCRdb, which kept in-frame rearrangements only. Such tables lose some clones; where checked, under half of the loss comes from unresolved V genes, and the rest has no known cause. The sample table records tens of thousands of clones; roughly 87% of these occur just once. The ten largest clonotypes hold 2.2% of the sample. A word on this clone: The clone's antigen remains unknown. It has no much larger one-base neighbor in the sample; base qualities were not kept.

The source is a man aged 35 to 55 with gastric cancer. Sequenced here: peripheral blood, sampled from a patient treated with photon-based radiotherapy. This sequence uses TRBV5-1 and TRBJ2-7, and TRBD1 matches 8 of the central bases. The CDR3 reads as follows: CASSTGQGSPYEQYF. The DNA sequence is as follows: TGCGCCAGCAGCACCGGACAGGGAAGCCCCTACGAGCAGTACTTC.